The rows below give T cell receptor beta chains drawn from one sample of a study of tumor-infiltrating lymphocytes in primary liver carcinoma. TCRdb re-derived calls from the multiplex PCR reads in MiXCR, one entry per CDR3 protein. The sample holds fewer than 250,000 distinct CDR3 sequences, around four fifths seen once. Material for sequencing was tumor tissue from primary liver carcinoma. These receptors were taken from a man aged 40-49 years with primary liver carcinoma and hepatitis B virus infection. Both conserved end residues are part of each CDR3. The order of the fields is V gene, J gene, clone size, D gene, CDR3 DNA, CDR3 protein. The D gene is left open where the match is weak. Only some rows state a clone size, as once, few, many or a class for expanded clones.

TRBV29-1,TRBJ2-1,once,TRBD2,TGCAGCGTTGAAGGACTAGCGGGAAGAGGTTTCAATGAGCAGCTCTTC,CSVEGLAGRGFNEQLF
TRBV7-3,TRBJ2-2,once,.,TGTGCCAGCAAAGACGTCAAGGGGGGACACCTCACCGGGGAGCTGTTTTTT,CASKDVKGGHLTGELFF
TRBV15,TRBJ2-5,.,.,TGTGCCACCTCCTTACAGGGCGGGGAGACCCAGTACTTC,CATSLQGGETQYF
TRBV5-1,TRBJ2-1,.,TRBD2,TGCGCCAGCAGCGTGGGGACTAACGGGAGCCCCGAGCAGTTCTTC,CASSVGTNGSPEQFF
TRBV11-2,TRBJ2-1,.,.,TGTGCCAGCCGCTCAGTAATATACAATGAGCAGTTTTTC,CASRSVIYNEQFF
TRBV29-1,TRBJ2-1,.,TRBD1,TGCAGGATTGAGTTCGGGACAGGGGGCTTTTATGAGCAGTTCTTC,CRIEFGTGGFYEQFF
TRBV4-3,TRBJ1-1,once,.,TGCGCCAGCAACCAAGCGAACAGGAAGAACATTGAAGCTTTCTTT,CASNQANRKNIEAFF
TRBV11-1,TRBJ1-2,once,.,TGTGCTAGCAGATTCAAGGGATTTGACTATGGTTACACCTTC,CASRFKGFDYGYTF
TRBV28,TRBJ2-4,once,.,TGTGCCACCCTCCCGGTCGGTGGAGGAGTAAACATTCGGAACTTC,CATLPVGGGVNIRNF
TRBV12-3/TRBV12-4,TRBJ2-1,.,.,TGTGCCAGCAGTCTCGGACAGAACACTGAGAAGTTATTC,CASSLGQNTEKLF
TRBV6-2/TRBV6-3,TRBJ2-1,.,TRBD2,TGTGCCAGCAGTTACTGGTCTAGCGGGAGGAGATACGAGCAGTTCTTC,CASSYWSSGRRYEQFF
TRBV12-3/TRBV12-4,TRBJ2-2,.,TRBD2,TGTGCCATCAGTTACCGGGGTAGCGGGAGGAACACCGGGGAGCTGTTTTTT,CAISYRGSGRNTGELFF
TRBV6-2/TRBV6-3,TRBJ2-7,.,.,TGTGCCACCAGCCCTAATACCATAAACCGGCGCTTC,CATSPNTINRRF
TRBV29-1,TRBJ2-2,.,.,TGCGGCGTTGCTGGGACGAACACCGGGAAGTTATTCTTT,CGVAGTNTGKLFF
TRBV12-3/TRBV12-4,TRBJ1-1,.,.,TGTGCCAGCACCCCAGGGAACACTGGAACTTTCTTT,CASTPGNTGTFF
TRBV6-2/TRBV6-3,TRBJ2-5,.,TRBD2,TGTGCCAGCAGCCCCTTGCTAGCGGGCGGAGTGACCCAGTACTTC,CASSPLLAGGVTQYF
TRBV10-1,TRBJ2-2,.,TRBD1,TGCGCCAGCAGTGAACTATCGGGGACAGGGGGAAGTAACAGCAGGGAGCTGTTTTTT,CASSELSGTGGSNSRELFF
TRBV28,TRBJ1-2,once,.,TGTGCCACCGCGCACATGGGCTATGGCTACACCTTC,CATAHMGYGYTF
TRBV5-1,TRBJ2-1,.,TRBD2,TGCGCCAGCGGTACTAGCGGGAGGGCCGGGGATAAGCAGTTCTTC,CASGTSGRAGDKQFF
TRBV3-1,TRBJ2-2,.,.,TGTGCCAGCAGCCCCTTCGACACCGGGGAGCTGTTTTTT,CASSPFDTGELFF
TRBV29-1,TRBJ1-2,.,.,TGCAGCGGAAGAGGATTGAGCTATGGCTACACCTTT,CSGRGLSYGYTF
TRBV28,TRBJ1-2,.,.,TGTGCCAGCCCGTGGAAGGCGGAATATGGCTATAACTTC,CASPWKAEYGYNF
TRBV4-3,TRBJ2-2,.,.,TGCGCCAGCAGCCAAGATAAGGTTGTCGGGGAGCTGTTTTTT,CASSQDKVVGELFF
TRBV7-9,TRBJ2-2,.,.,TGTGACAGCAGCGCCGGGACACGGATGGCAGGGGAGCTGTTTTTT,CDSSAGTRMAGELFF
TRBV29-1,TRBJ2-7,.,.,TGCAGCGCGGGCTGGGGTAATCACGCGCAGTACTTT,CSAGWGNHAQYF
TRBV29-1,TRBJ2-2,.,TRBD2,TGCAGGGTTGGGACTAGCGCGGCGAACACCGGGGAGTTGTCTTTT,CRVGTSAANTGELSF
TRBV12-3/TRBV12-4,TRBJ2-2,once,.,TGTGCCAGCTCACCGGGGAGTAGCACTGACGAGGAGCTGTTATTT,CASSPGSSTDEELLF
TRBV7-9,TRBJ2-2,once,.,TGTGCCAGCAGCTTAGTTCCTCAGGGTTGGAACGCGGAGCTGTTTTTT,CASSLVPQGWNAELFF
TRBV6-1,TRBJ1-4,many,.,TGTGCCAGCAGGAATACCAGGCTCCGTGGGGAAAAACTGTTTTTT,CASRNTRLRGEKLFF
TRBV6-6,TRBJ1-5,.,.,TGTGCCAACAGCCCCCACCTGTACGATCGCTTCAATCAGCCCCAGCATTTT,CANSPHLYDRFNQPQHF
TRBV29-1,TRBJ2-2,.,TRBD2,TGCAGCCTTGGGACTAGAGCGGCGAACACCGGGGAGATGTTTTTT,CSLGTRAANTGEMFF
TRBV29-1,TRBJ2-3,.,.,TGTAGCGTTGAGGGCGGGGTCGGCATCACAGATACGCAGTGTTTT,CSVEGGVGITDTQCF
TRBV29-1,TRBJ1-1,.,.,TGCAGCGTTGCCCCGCGATGGGGCGCGACTGAAGCTTTCTTT,CSVAPRWGATEAFF
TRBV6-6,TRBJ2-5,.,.,TGTGCCAGCAGTTTATGGGGACGTCAGGAGATCCAGTACTTC,CASSLWGRQEIQYF
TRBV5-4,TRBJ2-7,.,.,TGTGCCAGCAGCTTACGGGGGCTGGACGAGCAATACTTT,CASSLRGLDEQYF
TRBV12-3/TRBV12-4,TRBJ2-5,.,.,TGTGCCAGTAGTTCTAACGGGAGACACGGGAGCCAGTACTTC,CASSSNGRHGSQYF
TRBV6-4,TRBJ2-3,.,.,TGTGCCAGCAGTGTTTCCGCGGGCAACACAGATACGCAGTATTTC,CASSVSAGNTDTQYF
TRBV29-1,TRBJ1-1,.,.,TGCAGCGTTGAAGATCTTAATGGGACTGGGACGGGGGTGGACACTGAAGTTTTCTTT,CSVEDLNGTGTGVDTEVFF
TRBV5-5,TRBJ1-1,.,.,TGTGTCAGCAGCTTGTATTACAGGGATGCTGAAGCTTTCTTT,CVSSLYYRDAEAFF
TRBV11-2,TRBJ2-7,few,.,TGTGCCAGTAGCTTACGATGGACATGGGAAAATGAGCAGTACTTC,CASSLRWTWENEQYF
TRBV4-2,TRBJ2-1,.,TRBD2,TGTGCCAGTAGCCAAGAGGAGCGGGATAAGGGAGTTTATGAGCAGTTCTTC,CASSQEERDKGVYEQFF
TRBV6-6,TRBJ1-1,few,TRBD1,TGTGCCTGCAGTACAGGGGGGACTACTGAAGCCTTCTTT,CACSTGGTTEAFF
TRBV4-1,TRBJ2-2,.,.,TGCGCCAGCAGACAAGATGGGGGGAGATGGGGCGGGGAGCTGTTTTTC,CASRQDGGRWGGELFF
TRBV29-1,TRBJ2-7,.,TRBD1,TGCGGCGTTGAGGAATGGGACAGGGGAGTTGACGAGCATTACTTC,CGVEEWDRGVDEHYF
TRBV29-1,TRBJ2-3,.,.,TGCAACGTTGAATCAGGGGCGGGCGGAGATACGCAGTATTTT,CNVESGAGGDTQYF
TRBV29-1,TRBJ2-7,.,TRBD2,TGCAGCGCCCAGGTGTTAGCGGGAGATTACGAGCAGTACTTC,CSAQVLAGDYEQYF
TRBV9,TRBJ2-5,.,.,TGTGCCAGCAGCGTAGCCCAGTGGAAGACCCAGTACTTC,CASSVAQWKTQYF
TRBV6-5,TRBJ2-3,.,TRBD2,TGTGCCAGTAACCCAGGACTAGCTGGAACAGATATGCAGTATTTT,CASNPGLAGTDMQYF
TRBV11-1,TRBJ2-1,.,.,TGTGCCAGCAGCCCTCCCCCTGCTAGCATGTTTAGCTCCTACATTGAGCAGTTCTTC,CASSPPPASMFSSYIEQFF
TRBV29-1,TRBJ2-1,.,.,TGCAGCGCCGCCCCCCTCTCCTACAATGAGCAGTATTTC,CSAAPLSYNEQYF
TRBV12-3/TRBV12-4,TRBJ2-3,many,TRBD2,TGTGCCAGCACCTGGGGACTAGCGGGAGTCAGCGATACGCAGTATTTT,CASTWGLAGVSDTQYF
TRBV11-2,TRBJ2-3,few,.,TGTGTCAGTAGCTTAGATCCGGGGGAGACTAGTACAGATACGCAGTATTTT,CVSSLDPGETSTDTQYF
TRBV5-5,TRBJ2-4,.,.,TGTGCCAGCAGTTTAAGGACTGGTGAGAACATTCAGTACTTC,CASSLRTGENIQYF